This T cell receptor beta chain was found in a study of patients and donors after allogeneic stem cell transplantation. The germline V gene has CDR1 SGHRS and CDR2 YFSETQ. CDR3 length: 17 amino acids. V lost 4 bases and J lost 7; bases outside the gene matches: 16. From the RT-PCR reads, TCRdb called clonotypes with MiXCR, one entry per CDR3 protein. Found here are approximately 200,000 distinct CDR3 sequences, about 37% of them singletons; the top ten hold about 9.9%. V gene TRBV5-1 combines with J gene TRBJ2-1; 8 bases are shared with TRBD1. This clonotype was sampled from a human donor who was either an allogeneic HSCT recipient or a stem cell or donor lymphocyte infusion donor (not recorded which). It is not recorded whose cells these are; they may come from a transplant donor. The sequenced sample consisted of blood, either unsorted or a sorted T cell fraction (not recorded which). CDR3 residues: CASSSMADRVRVNEQFF. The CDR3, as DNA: TGCGCCAGCAGCAGTATGGCGGACAGGGTTAGGGTAAATGAGCAGTTCTTC.